The T cell receptor (beta chain) described here comes from a study of CD8 T cells in Susac syndrome. After extraction with the RNeasy kit, about 0.45 to 1 ug of the RNA was reverse transcribed using random hexamers. TCR beta CDR3 was amplified by immunoSEQ covering 54 Vbeta and 13 Jbeta. One entry per CDR3 protein, called by TCRdb with MiXCR from the immunoSEQ multiplex PCR reads. The sample includes around 59,000 distinct CDR3 sequences, just over 90% of them seen just once. Germline CDR1 is WSHSY and CDR2 is SAAADI. This CDR3 is built from 16 residues. With 6 bases clipped from V and 8 bases from J, the junction kept 10 bases outside the gene matches. Sequencing of TCR beta covered CD8+ and CD4+ T cells obtained from blood. Bulk CD8+ and CD4+ cells came from magnetic negative isolation; CD8+ TEMRA by FACS.

V is TRBV10-2 and J is TRBJ2-1, with 13 bases identical to TRBD2. The source of this sequence is a human donor in good health. The sample consisted of CD8+ T cells from PBMCs. The CDR3 nucleotides read TGCGCCAGCAGCGCCGTACTAGCGGGGGGGCCCTATGAGCAGTTCTTC. It specifies CASSAVLAGGPYEQFF.